Listed here are 8 T cell receptor beta chains from one sample, sequenced in a study of T cells in women clearing cervical HPV infection. The table came from immunoSEQ multiplex PCR; TCRdb's copy has only in-frame clones and leaves some out. Here the sample table reports some 14,000 clones. Sequenced sample: blood buffy coat. The receptors here all came from a woman aged 18-69 years with a cervical HPV16 infection that either progressed to CIN3+ or cleared (not recorded which).

For this clone: The read terminates 3 residues before the CDR3 end, so the remaining end is supplied by the germline J gene. This rearrangement joins TRBV13 to TRBJ2-7; a possible D gene is TRBD1 (6 bases). Germline V lookup: CDR1 PRHDT, CDR2 FYEKMQ (reference sequence). The germline V and J ends were trimmed by 7 bases and 3 bases, with 19 bases remaining between them. This CDR3 has 15 amino acids. The CDR3 bases that were read are TGTGCCAGCAAGATTCTCGGGGAAGGGGGCTACGAG. Translating gives CASKILGEGGYE. The whole CDR3 region reads CASKILGEGGYEQYF.

For this clone: The read ends 3 residues shy of where the CDR3 ends; the end is completed using the germline J gene. The rearrangement links TRBV30 to TRBJ1-2, with TRBD1 identical over 8 bases. Per germline, CDR1 GTSNPN and CDR2 SVGIG (reference sequence). The CDR3 covers 14 residues. The DNA read from the CDR3 is TGTGCCTGGAACGATGGGACAGGTCGATACGAC. Translating it yields CAWNDGTGRYD. The entire CDR3 is CAWNDGTGRYDYTF.

As for this clone: Other nucleotide sequences in the sample specify the same CDR3. CDR3 in amino acids: CAWDSVSGNTIYF. The part of the CDR3 DNA that was read is TGTGCCTGGGACAGCGTCTCTGGAAACACC. The rearrangement uses TRBV30 and TRBJ1-3, with a weak D call TRBD1 (5 bases). The read finishes 3 residues shy of the CDR3 end, and the germline J gene is used to complete it. There are 13 residues in the CDR3. Germline V gene data show CDR1 as GTSNPN and CDR2 as SVGIG (reference sequence). Trimming stripped 5 bases from V and 0 bases from J, with 8 bases between.

With regard to this clone: The sequenced fragment ends 3 residues before the CDR3 boundary, so the rest is inferred from the germline J gene. The chain uses TRBV20-1 and TRBJ1-6; TRBD1 might be the D (5 bases). Looked up from germline, CDR1 is DFQATT and CDR2 is SNEGSKA (reference sequence). Trimming pared 0 bases from V and 12 bases from J, leaving 15 bases between. CDR3 size: 14 residues. CDR3 DNA, as far as it was read: TGCAGTGCTAGAGATCGAAGAGGGGATAAACCC. The encoded protein is CSARDRRGDKP. The full CDR3 protein reads CSARDRRGDKPLHF.

Turning to this clone: The read ends 3 residues early relative to the CDR3; the germline J gene fills the gap. The rearrangement joins TRBV12-5 to TRBJ1-1; D is ambiguous. This CDR3 has 14 residues. Trimming took off 5 bases at V and 7 bases at J, with 17 bases between the two ends. Germline V gene data show CDR1 as LGHNT and CDR2 as FRNRAP. CDR3 in amino acids: CASGPSGGIGEAFF. Incomplete CDR3 DNA: TGTGCTAGTGGTCCCTCCGGCGGGATAGGTGAA.

Points on this clone: The CDR3 end lies 3 residues beyond the end of the read and is filled in from the germline J gene. The chain links TRBV24-1 to TRBJ2-5, with D possibly matching TRBD1 (6 bases). Germline CDR1 is KGHDR and CDR2 is SFDVKD. The V gene lost 5 bases and the J gene lost 6 bases, with 12 bases spanning the gap. This CDR3 contains 13 residues. CDR3 DNA, as far as it was read: TGTGCCACCAGTGTAGGGGGAAGCCAGACC. Amino acids: CATSVGGSQT. The full CDR3 reads CATSVGGSQTQYF.

Concerning this clone: The DNA ends 3 residues before the CDR3 does, and the rest of the CDR3 is filled in from the germline J gene. The chain combines TRBV7-2 with TRBJ2-3; 7 bases align to TRBD1. The CDR3 runs 15 residues. The germline V gene has CDR1 SGHTA and CDR2 FQGNSA. The CDR3 here is CASSSLQGSLVPQYF. Partial CDR3 DNA: TGTGCCAGCAGCTCCCTACAGGGGTCCCTAGTGCCG.

Comments on this clone: Read sequence stops 3 residues before the CDR3 end, and the germline J gene provides the missing end. The rearrangement links TRBV5-1 to TRBJ2-3, with 9 bases that match TRBD2. Germline CDR1 reads SGHRS; CDR2 reads YFSETQ. The CDR3 is 14 amino acids. CDR3 DNA, as far as it was read: TGCGCCAGCAGGGAACTAGCGGGCAAAGAGACG. Amino acid sequence: CASRELAGKET. The full CDR3 is CASRELAGKETQYF. Using reference TRBV5-1 and TRBJ2-3 for the parts outside the CDR3, the full variable domain is KAGVTQTPRYLIKTRGQQVTLSCSPISGHRSVSWYQQTPGQGLQFLFEYFSETQRNKGNFPGRFSGRQFSNSRSEMNVSTLELGDSALYLCASRELAGKETQYFGPGTRLTVL.